This entry concerns a single TCR beta chain. The antigen is unknown. The CDR3 is made up of 16 amino acids. Germline lookup yields CDR1 LGHNA and CDR2 YNFKEQ. The V gene end was trimmed by 0 bases and the J gene end by 10 bases; junction bases not matched to a gene: 12. These data originate in a study of T cell responses to AZD1222 COVID-19 vaccine. Study conclusions and caveats: In a largely white British group with more females than males, clonal diversity was possibly underestimated.

The repertoire was sequenced with immunoSEQ multiplex PCR; TCRdb's copy has only in-frame clones and lacks some. The sample contains fewer than 200,000 clones, approximately 88% of which appear only once. This TCR was recovered from an adult in good health. The chain carries TRBV4-2 and TRBJ1-1; TRBD1 aligns across 9 bases. The source material was peripheral blood, sampled on day 0 of AZD1222 vaccination. For the CDR3, the DNA is TGTGCCAGCAGCCAAGATCTGACAGGGGGACTCTTCGTAGCTTTCTTT. Encoded protein: CASSQDLTGGLFVAFF.